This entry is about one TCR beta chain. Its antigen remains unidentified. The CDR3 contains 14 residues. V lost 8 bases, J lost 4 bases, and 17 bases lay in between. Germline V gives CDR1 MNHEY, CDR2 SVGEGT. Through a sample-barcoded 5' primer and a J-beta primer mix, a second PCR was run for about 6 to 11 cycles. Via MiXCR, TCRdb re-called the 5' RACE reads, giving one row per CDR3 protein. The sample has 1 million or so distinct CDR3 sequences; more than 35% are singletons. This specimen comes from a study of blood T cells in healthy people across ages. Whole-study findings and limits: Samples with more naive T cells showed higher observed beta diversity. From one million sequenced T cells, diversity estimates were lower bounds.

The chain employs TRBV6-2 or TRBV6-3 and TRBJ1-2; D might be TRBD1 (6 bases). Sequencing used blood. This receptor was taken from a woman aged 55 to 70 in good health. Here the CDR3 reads CASGQLGNPYGYTF. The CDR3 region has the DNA TGTGCCAGCGGACAGCTTGGGAACCCCTATGGCTACACCTTC.